This T cell receptor (beta chain) was identified during a study of response to subunit inactivated influenza vaccine. Per germline, CDR1 SGHDT and CDR2 YYEEEE. Trimming removed 0 bases at V and 5 bases at J, with 3 bases between. The CDR3 is made up of 11 amino acids. TCRdb processed the RT-PCR reads anew with MiXCR; each CDR3 protein has one entry. The table records roughly 170,000 distinct CDR3 sequences, about 9% of them present only once. Notes on this clonotype: Its antigen is still unknown. This CDR3 is missing its conserved last phenylalanine or tryptophan, likely due to a read error.

Study-level results: Few new T cells, the authors suggested, are recruited by each seasonal influenza vaccination.

Sequences were derived from non-naive T cells sorted from PBMCs, sampled on the day of vaccination. The genes are TRBV5-6 and TRBJ2-7; D unclear. The TCR sequence derives from a man in his fifties who received an inactivated influenza vaccine. The DNA for the CDR3 is TGTGCCAGCAGCTTGGCCCACGAGCAGTACTAC. It specifies CASSLAHEQYY.